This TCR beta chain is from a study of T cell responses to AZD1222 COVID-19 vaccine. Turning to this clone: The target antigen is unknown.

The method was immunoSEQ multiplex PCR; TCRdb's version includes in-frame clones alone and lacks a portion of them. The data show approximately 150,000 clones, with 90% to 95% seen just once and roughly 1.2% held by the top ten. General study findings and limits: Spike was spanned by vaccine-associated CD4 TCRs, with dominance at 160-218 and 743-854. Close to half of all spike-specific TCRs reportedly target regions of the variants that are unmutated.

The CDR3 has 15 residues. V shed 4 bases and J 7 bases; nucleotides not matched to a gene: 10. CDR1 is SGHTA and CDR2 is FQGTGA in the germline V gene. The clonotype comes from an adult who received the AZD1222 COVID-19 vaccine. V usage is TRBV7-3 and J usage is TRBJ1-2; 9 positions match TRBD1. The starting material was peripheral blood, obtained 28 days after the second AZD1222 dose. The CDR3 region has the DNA TGTGCCAGCAGCTGGGGACCGGGACAGGGTGGTGGCTACACCTTC. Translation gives CASSWGPGQGGGYTF. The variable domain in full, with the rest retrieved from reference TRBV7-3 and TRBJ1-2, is GAGVSQTPSNKVTEKGKYVELRCDPISGHTALYWYRQSLGQGPEFLIYFQGTGAADDSGLPNDRFFAVRPEGSVSTLKIQRTERGDSAVYLCASSWGPGQGGGYTFGSGTRLTVV.